Listed here are 27 T cell receptor beta chains from one sample, sequenced in a study of blood T cell repertoires in COVID-19. Assay: immunoSEQ multiplex PCR; the TCRdb copy retains only in-frame clones and omits some. The repertoire includes about 140,000 clones, approximately 88% of them detected once, and more than 25% sits in the top ten. Sequencing input: peripheral blood. The receptor source for this set is a human donor in a cohort sampled during active COVID-19.

V usage is TRBV5-1 and J usage is TRBJ2-7; 9 nucleotides agree with TRBD2. J was trimmed by 5 bases and V by 4 bases; bases with no gene match: 7. The germline CDR1 and CDR2 sequences are SGHRS and YFSETQ. The CDR3 has 14 amino acids. The CDR3 DNA follows: TGCGCCAGCAGCCGTGGGACTAGCCTTCACGAGCAGTACTTC. Its protein is CASSRGTSLHEQYF.

The chain has TRBV7-2 and TRBJ2-7; perhaps TRBD1 as D (5 bases). The CDR3 runs to 15 residues. Trimming left V 1 base short and J 5 bases short, with 15 bases between. The V gene's germline CDR1 is SGHTA and CDR2 FQGNSA. The CDR3 is CASSLGQIVRDEQYF. The CDR3 DNA reads as TGTGCCAGCAGCTTAGGACAGATAGTTAGGGACGAGCAGTACTTC.

The DNA of the CDR3 is TGTGCCACCAGCAGAGACCCAAACACTGAAGCTTTCTTT. It yields the protein CATSRDPNTEAFF. The genes are TRBV15 and TRBJ1-1; D not resolved. The V end was cut by 0 bases, the J end by 2 bases, with 4 bases between. This CDR3 region has 13 residues. Germline V gives CDR1 LNHNV, CDR2 YYDKDF (reference sequence).

V is TRBV27 and J is TRBJ1-5; 7 bases map to TRBD1. Germline CDR1 and CDR2: MNHEY and SMNVEV (reference sequence). CDR3 size: 15 residues. With 6 bases clipped from V and 4 bases from J, the junction kept 9 bases outside the gene matches. The CDR3 region has the DNA TGTGCCAGCAGGGAGGGACAGAGAGGGAATCAGCCCCAGCATTTT. This codes for CASREGQRGNQPQHF.

The V and J genes are TRBV3-1 (or the pseudogene TRBV3-2) and TRBJ1-2, with D possibly matching TRBD1 (6 bases). From germline, CDR1 is LGHDT and CDR2 YNNKEL (reference sequence). This CDR3 region has 18 residues. V lost 4 bases to trimming and J lost 2 bases, with 23 bases between them. The CDR3 loop is CASSPLHGGGATNYGYTF. The CDR3 DNA is TGTGCCAGCAGCCCTTTGCATGGTGGGGGCGCGACCAACTATGGCTACACCTTC.

This clone was seen more than once but under ten times. This chain links TRBV18 with TRBJ1-2, with TRBD1 as a possible D gene (5 bases). The CDR3 contains 15 residues. The V end was cut by 5 bases, the J end by 0 bases, with 13 bases between. Germline V gene data show CDR1 as KGHSH and CDR2 as LQKENI. CDR3 loop: CASSAGLLPNYGYTF. CDR3 nucleotide sequence: TGTGCCAGCTCAGCGGGGCTTCTACCTAACTATGGCTACACCTTC.

This chain links TRBV4-1 with TRBJ1-2; D is unclear. The CDR3 contains 14 residues. Trimming stripped 1 base from V and 1 base from J, with 7 bases between. Germline CDR1 reads MGHRA; CDR2 reads YSYEKL. CDR3 bases: TGCGCCAGCAGCCAAGGGTCAGTTAACTATGGCTACACCTTC. Its translation: CASSQGSVNYGYTF.

J is TRBJ1-2 and V is TRBV19; weak D call: TRBD1 (5 bases). CDR3 length: 15 residues. Germline-derived CDR1 and CDR2 are LNHDA and SQIVND (reference sequence). Deletions cut 5 bases from V and 5 bases from J, with 18 bases between. The DNA of the CDR3 is TGTGCCAGTAGTTCTTCCTTTCAGGGTACTTATGGCTACACCTTC. Its translation is CASSSSFQGTYGYTF.

The chain employs TRBV5-4 and TRBJ1-1; D is uncertain. V was pared by 0 bases and J by 1 base, with 13 bases between. In germline, CDR1 is SGHNT, CDR2 YYREEE (reference sequence). This CDR3 comprises 16 residues. The CDR3 DNA sequence: TGTGCCAGCAGCTTGGGGGTGGAGACCTCGAACACTGAAGCTTTCTTT. This encodes CASSLGVETSNTEAFF.

This chain joins TRBV11-2 and TRBJ1-1; D perhaps matches TRBD1 (6 bases). Germline V gene data show CDR1 as SGHAT and CDR2 as FQNNGV. CDR3 length: 16 residues. V shed 6 bases and J shed 1 base, with 18 bases lying between them. This CDR3 is CASSSFFQGRNTEAFF. DNA of the CDR3: TGTGCCAGCAGTTCCTTTTTCCAGGGGCGGAACACTGAAGCTTTCTTT.

The chain links TRBV7-9 to TRBJ1-1; D not resolved. CDR3 size: 15 residues. Germline-derived CDR1 and CDR2 are SEHNR and FQNEAQ (reference sequence). Trimming removed 1 base from V and 0 bases from J, with 9 bases in between. CDR3 protein: CASSLGMGMNTEAFF. The CDR3 DNA reads as TGTGCCAGCAGCTTAGGGATGGGCATGAACACTGAAGCTTTCTTT. Combining the CDR3 with reference TRBV7-9 and TRBJ1-1 gives the whole variable domain DTGVSQNPRHKITKRGQNVTFRCDPISEHNRLYWYRQTLGQGPEFLTYFQNEAQLEKSRLLSDRFSAERPKGSFSTLEIQRTEQGDSAMYLCASSLGMGMNTEAFFGQGTRLTVV.

This clone was recorded only once. The V gene is TRBV6-2 or TRBV6-3, the J gene TRBJ2-7; D is unclear. The germline CDR1 and CDR2 sequences are MNHEY and SVGEGT. V lost 5 bases and J 2 bases, leaving 7 bases between the germline ends. The CDR3 runs to 12 residues. The CDR3 loop reads CASSRTAYEQYF. CDR3 in DNA: TGTGCCAGCAGTCGAACGGCCTACGAGCAGTACTTC.

The chain employs TRBV5-1 and TRBJ2-7; TRBD1 aligns across 10 bases. The V gene's germline CDR1 is SGHRS and CDR2 YFSETQ. Losses at the gene ends were 3 bases for V and 5 bases for J; bases not matched to a gene: 8. The CDR3 loop spans 15 amino acids. This CDR3 reads CASSYSGQGLHEQYF. CDR3 nucleotide sequence: TGCGCCAGCAGCTATTCGGGACAGGGGCTACACGAGCAGTACTTC.

The chain employs TRBV4-1 and TRBJ2-2; tentatively, D is TRBD1 (5 bases). Germline V lookup: CDR1 MGHRA, CDR2 YSYEKL. V gave up 4 bases and J gave up 5 bases, with 8 bases separating them. The CDR3 spans 13 residues. The CDR3 is CASSLPGTGELFF. CDR3 in DNA: TGCGCCAGCAGCCTTCCAGGGACCGGGGAGCTGTTTTTT.

This chain uses TRBV7-2 with TRBJ1-1, with TRBD1 matching over 9 bases. Germline loops: CDR1 SGHTA, CDR2 FQGNSA. This CDR3 comprises 16 residues. Trimming at V came to 5 bases and at J to 5 bases, leaving 12 bases not matched to a gene. CDR3 nucleotide sequence: TGTGCCAGCAGCCCACGCCTCACGGACAGGGGAACTGAAGCTTTCTTT. This encodes CASSPRLTDRGTEAFF.

The chain recombines TRBV5-3 with TRBJ1-5; D remains unclear. TRBV5-3 is marked as an open reading frame, function uncertain. The V and J ends lost 0 bases and 4 bases respectively, with 8 bases between them. The CDR3 loop spans 14 amino acids. In DNA form, the CDR3 reads TGTGCCAGAAGCTTGGCAGGTCCAAATCAGCCCCAGCATTTT. It codes for CARSLAGPNQPQHF.

The chain links TRBV9 to TRBJ2-5, with TRBD2 matching 10 bases. V trimming: 0 bases; J trimming: 3 bases; junction bases outside the gene matches: 5. The CDR3 sequence is 16 residues long. Looked up from germline, CDR1 is SGDLS and CDR2 is YYNGEE. The CDR3 sequence: CASSVELAGEEETQYF. The CDR3 DNA sequence: TGTGCCAGCAGCGTAGAGCTAGCGGGGGAGGAAGAGACCCAGTACTTC.

The rearrangement links TRBV3-1 (or the pseudogene TRBV3-2) to TRBJ1-5, with D possibly being TRBD1 (6 bases). CDR3 length: 14 amino acids. Germline V CDR1 and CDR2: LGHDT, YNNKEL (reference sequence). The V end was cut by 4 bases, the J end by 5 bases, with 12 bases between. CDR3 in DNA: TGTGCCAGCAGCCTAAAATCAGGGGATCAGCCCCAGCATTTT. Translating it yields CASSLKSGDQPQHF.

J is TRBJ2-1 and V is TRBV9; D gene unclear. The length of the CDR3 is 15 residues. V was trimmed by 0 bases and J by 0 bases, leaving 7 bases between them. In germline, CDR1 is SGDLS, CDR2 YYNGEE. The CDR3 coding sequence is TGTGCCAGCAGCGTAGAAAGGAGCTCCTACAATGAGCAGTTCTTC. Translating it yields CASSVERSSYNEQFF.

This clone occurred once. Here the CDR3 DNA reads TGTGCCAGCAGTTACACAGGAGCCACCTATGGCTACACCTTC. Translation gives CASSYTGATYGYTF. The genes are TRBV6-5 and TRBJ1-2; the D gene is possibly TRBD1 (5 bases). The CDR3 runs to 14 residues. Trimming took off 2 bases at V and 4 bases at J, with 11 bases between the two ends. Germline V gives CDR1 MNHEY, CDR2 SVGAGI.

This clone was seen a handful of times. The genes are TRBV19 and TRBJ1-4; D not certain. With 7 bases removed from V and 0 bases from J, the gap between germline ends came to 9 bases. The CDR3 is made up of 14 amino acids. Germline CDR1 LNHDA, CDR2 SQIVND (reference sequence). Here the CDR3 reads CASTASATNEKLFF. CDR3 bases: TGTGCCAGTACGGCAAGCGCAACTAATGAAAAACTGTTTTTT.

V is TRBV2 and J is TRBJ1-1, with 7 bases aligning to TRBD1. The CDR3 length is 13 residues. V trimming: 9 bases; J trimming: 3 bases; junction bases outside the gene matches: 7. Per the germline V gene, CDR1 is SNHLY and CDR2 is FYNNEI. The CDR3 DNA sequence: TGTGCCAGTCGGCACACAGGGGACACTGAAGCTTTCTTT. It translates to CASRHTGDTEAFF.

This clone was detected once. This chain links TRBV11-3 with TRBJ2-5, with unresolved D. The CDR3 covers 14 residues. V lost 0 bases and J 3 bases, leaving 8 bases between the germline ends. Per the germline V gene, CDR1 is SGHNT and CDR2 is YENEEA. The CDR3 nucleotides read TGTGCCAGCAGCTTAGATACAGAAAAAGAGACCCAGTACTTC. Protein: CASSLDTEKETQYF.

This clone was observed once. Here the CDR3 reads CASSQDRGAPYEQYF. CDR3 nucleotide sequence: TGTGCCAGCAGCCAAGATCGGGGGGCCCCCTACGAGCAGTACTTC. The J gene is TRBJ2-7, the V gene TRBV3-1 (or the pseudogene TRBV3-2); D perhaps matches TRBD2 (7 bases). Per the germline V gene, CDR1 is LGHDT and CDR2 is YNNKEL (reference sequence). Trimming shortened V by 0 bases and J by 2 bases, and 11 bases separated the two germline ends. This CDR3 contains 15 residues.

V is TRBV19 and J is TRBJ2-7, with 9 bases lining up with TRBD1. This CDR3 region has 14 residues. Germline values: CDR1 LNHDA, CDR2 SQIVND (reference sequence). V gave up 4 bases and J gave up 1 base; unmatched junction bases: 2. In DNA form, the CDR3 reads TGTGCCAGTAGTAAGGGACAGGGTTCCTACGAGCAGTACTTC. This codes for CASSKGQGSYEQYF.

The CDR3 is CASSYTLGQGTYEQYF. The DNA of the CDR3 is TGTGCCAGCAGTTACACCCTCGGACAGGGGACCTACGAGCAGTACTTC. The chain is built from TRBV6-2 or TRBV6-3 and TRBJ2-7; 9 nucleotides align to TRBD1. V lost 2 bases to trimming and J lost 2 bases; unmatched junction nucleotides: 7. Germline loops: CDR1 MNHEY, CDR2 SVGEGT. This CDR3 region has 16 residues.

CDR3 sequence: CASSPGTGQNSPLHF. The CDR3, as DNA: TGTGCCAGCTCTCCCGGGACAGGTCAGAATTCACCCCTCCACTTT. V is TRBV18 and J is TRBJ1-6; 8 positions agree with TRBD1. The CDR3 is 15 residues long. V shed 6 bases and J 7 bases; nucleotides not matched to a gene: 8. The germline CDR1 and CDR2 sequences are KGHSH and LQKENI. Full variable domain (remainder filled in from reference TRBV18 and TRBJ1-6): NAGVMQNPRHLVRRRGQEARLRCSPMKGHSHVYWYRQLPEEGLKFMVYLQKENIIDESGMPKERFSAEFPKEGPSILRIQQVVRGDSAAYFCASSPGTGQNSPLHFGNGTRLTVT.